This TCR beta chain was documented in a study of blood T cell repertoires in COVID-19. For the study at large: Material from acute and convalescent COVID-19 was sourced from the United States, Italy and Spain. Sources were T cells, B-cell-depleted T cells, or PBMCs; the material itself was cDNA or gDNA.

Germline V lookup: CDR1 KGHSH, CDR2 LQKENI. This CDR3 comprises 14 residues. The ends lost 7 bases at V and 4 bases at J; junction bases unmatched: 6. Methods used by the authors: Counts of nucleated cells, estimated from reference gene primer amplification, were obtained. Clones were sequenced by immunoSEQ multiplex PCR, and TCRdb holds only the in-frame ones, with some missing. For V, J and clone size, that table is used; D and trimming come from the DNA. Of 100,000 or so clones listed, more than 60% are singletons. The sequenced material came from peripheral blood. The source is a man in his 70s with active or convalescent COVID-19. The chain combines TRBV18 with TRBJ2-1; TRBD1 aligns across 8 bases. DNA for the CDR3: TGTGCCAGCTTGCAGGGGGCAGGTTACAATGAGCAGTTCTTC. Encoded protein: CASLQGAGYNEQFF.